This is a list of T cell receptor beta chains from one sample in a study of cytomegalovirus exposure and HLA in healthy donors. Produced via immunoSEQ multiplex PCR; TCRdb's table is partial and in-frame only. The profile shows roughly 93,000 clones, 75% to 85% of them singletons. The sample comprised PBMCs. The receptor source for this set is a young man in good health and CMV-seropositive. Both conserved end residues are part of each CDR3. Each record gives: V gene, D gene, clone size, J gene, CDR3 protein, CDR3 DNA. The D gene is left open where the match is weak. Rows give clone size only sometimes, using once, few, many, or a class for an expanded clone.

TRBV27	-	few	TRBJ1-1	CASSLSQINTEAFF	TGTGCCAGCAGTTTATCACAGATTAACACTGAAGCTTTCTTT
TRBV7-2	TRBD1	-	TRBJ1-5	CASSQQTGTEPQHF	TGTGCCAGCAGCCAACAGACAGGGACCGAGCCCCAGCATTTT
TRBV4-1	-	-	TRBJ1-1	CASSQSRALNTEAFF	TGCGCCAGCAGCCAGTCGAGGGCTTTGAACACTGAAGCTTTCTTT
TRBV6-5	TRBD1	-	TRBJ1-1	CASSYTDRDTEAFF	TGTGCCAGCAGTTACACCGACAGGGACACTGAAGCTTTCTTT
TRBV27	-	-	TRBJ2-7	CASSRFVGENYEQYF	TGTGCCAGCAGCCGATTTGTAGGGGAAAACTACGAGCAGTACTTC
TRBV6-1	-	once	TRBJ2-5	CASNLASGEQETQYF	TGTGCCAGCAATCTGGCCTCGGGGGAACAAGAGACCCAGTACTTC
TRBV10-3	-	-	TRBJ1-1	CAISAGKTEAFF	TGTGCCATCTCGGCAGGGAAGACTGAAGCTTTCTTT
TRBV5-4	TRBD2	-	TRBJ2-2	CASSLLAGVIAGELFF	TGTGCCAGCAGCCTACTAGCGGGGGTGATCGCCGGGGAGCTGTTTTTT
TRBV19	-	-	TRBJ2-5	CASSSGGTYQETQYF	TGTGCCAGTAGTAGCGGCGGGACCTATCAAGAGACCCAGTACTTC
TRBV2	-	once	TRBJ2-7	CASRGGRGAVYEQYF	TGTGCCAGCAGGGGGGGACGGGGCGCGGTCTACGAGCAGTACTTC
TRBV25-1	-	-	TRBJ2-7	CASSERLAPYEQYF	TGTGCCAGCAGTGAACGCCTAGCTCCCTACGAGCAGTACTTC
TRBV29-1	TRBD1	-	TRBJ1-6	CSVGTDGALHF	TGCAGCGTGGGGACAGACGGTGCGCTCCACTTT
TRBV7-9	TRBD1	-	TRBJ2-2	CASSLAGTGDTGELFF	TGTGCCAGCAGCTTAGCGGGGACAGGGGACACCGGGGAGCTGTTTTTT
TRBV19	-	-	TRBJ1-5	CASSIGAGGQPQHF	TGTGCCAGTAGTATAGGAGCTGGTGGTCAGCCCCAGCATTTT
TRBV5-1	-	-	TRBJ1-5	CASSPGDGSGQPQHF	TGCGCCAGCAGCCCAGGCGATGGGAGCGGGCAGCCCCAGCATTTT
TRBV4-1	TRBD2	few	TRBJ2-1	CASSREGLAKSPEQFF	TGCGCCAGCAGCCGAGAAGGACTAGCGAAATCCCCAGAGCAGTTCTTC
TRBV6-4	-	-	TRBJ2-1	CASSDLEGPYNEQFF	TGTGCCAGCAGTGACCTGGAGGGTCCCTACAATGAGCAGTTCTTC
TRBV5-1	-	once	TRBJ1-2	CASSKSRGRGYGYTF	TGCGCCAGCAGCAAAAGCAGGGGCAGAGGGTATGGCTACACCTTC
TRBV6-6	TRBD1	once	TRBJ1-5	CASSLQGAANQPQHF	TGTGCCAGCAGTCTCCAGGGGGCGGCCAATCAGCCCCAGCATTTT
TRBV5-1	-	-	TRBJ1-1	CASSLDPGNTEAFF	TGCGCCAGCAGCTTGGACCCGGGGAACACTGAAGCTTTCTTT
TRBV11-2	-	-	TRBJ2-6	CAGSSVSGANVLTF	TGTGCCGGAAGTAGCGTTTCGGGGGCCAACGTCCTGACTTTC
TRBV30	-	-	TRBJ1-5	CAWSVTQGSGSNQPQHF	TGTGCCTGGAGTGTCACACAGGGAAGTGGGTCCAATCAGCCCCAGCATTTT
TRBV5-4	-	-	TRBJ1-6	CASSLLKSDSPLHF	TGTGCCAGCAGCTTGTTAAAATCGGATTCACCCCTCCACTTT
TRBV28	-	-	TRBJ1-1	CATLTHRGTEAFF	TGTGCCACCTTAACTCATCGAGGGACTGAAGCTTTCTTT
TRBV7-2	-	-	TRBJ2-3	CASSLLGDTQYF	TGTGCCAGCAGCTTGCTCGGAGATACGCAGTATTTT
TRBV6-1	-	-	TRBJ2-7	CASRQGLEQYF	TGTGCCAGCAGGCAGGGGCTCGAGCAGTACTTC
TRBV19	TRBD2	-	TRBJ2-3	CASSMTSGGILAQYF	TGTGCCAGTAGTATGACTAGCGGGGGGATCCTAGCGCAGTATTTT
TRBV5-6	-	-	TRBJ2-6	CASSLVLISGANVLTF	TGTGCCAGCAGCCTCGTACTTATCTCTGGGGCCAACGTCCTGACTTTC
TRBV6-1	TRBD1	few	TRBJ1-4	CASSENIGTGGEKLFF	TGTGCCAGCAGTGAAAATATCGGGACAGGGGGTGAAAAACTGTTTTTT
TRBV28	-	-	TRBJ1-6	CASSLTPDSNPYNSPLHF	TGTGCCAGCAGTTTGACCCCTGACAGCAACCCCTATAATTCACCCCTCCACTTT
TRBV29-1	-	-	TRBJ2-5	CSSGGGLQETQYF	TGCAGCAGCGGCGGGGGCCTCCAAGAGACCCAGTACTTC
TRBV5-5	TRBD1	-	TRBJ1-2	CASSKGTGGSMDYGYTF	TGTGCCAGCAGCAAAGGGACAGGGGGGTCGATGGACTATGGCTACACCTTC
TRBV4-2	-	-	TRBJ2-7	CASSQDRAYEQYF	TGTGCCAGCAGCCAAGACAGGGCTTACGAGCAGTACTTC
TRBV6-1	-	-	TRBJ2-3	CASSEGSVPDTQYF	TGTGCCAGCAGTGAAGGTAGTGTTCCAGATACGCAGTATTTT
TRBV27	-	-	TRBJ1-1	CASSPTGGDTEAFF	TGTGCCAGCAGCCCTACTGGGGGGGACACTGAAGCTTTCTTT
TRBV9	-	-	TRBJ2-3	CASSVTYPPDTQYF	TGTGCCAGCAGCGTGACTTATCCCCCAGATACGCAGTATTTT
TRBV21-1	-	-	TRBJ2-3	CASSSSGGITDTQYF	TGTGCCAGCAGCAGTAGCGGGGGGATCACAGATACGCAGTATTTT
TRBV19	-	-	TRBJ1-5	CASSIRTGSNQPQHF	TGTGCCAGTAGTATTCGCACAGGTAGCAATCAGCCCCAGCATTTT
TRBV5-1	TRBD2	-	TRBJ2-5	CASSLAGSGGETQYF	TGCGCCAGCAGCTTGGCCGGTAGCGGGGGAGAGACCCAGTACTTC
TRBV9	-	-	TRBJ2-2	CASSGRTTRDTGELFF	TGTGCCAGCAGCGGACGTACAACCCGGGACACCGGGGAGCTGTTTTTT
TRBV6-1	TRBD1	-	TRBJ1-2	CASSEGLGQSYGYTF	TGTGCCAGCAGTGAAGGCCTGGGACAGAGCTATGGCTACACCTTC
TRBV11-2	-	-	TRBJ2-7	CASSPRRVAISDEQYF	TGTGCCAGCAGCCCACGTCGAGTCGCAATATCGGACGAGCAGTACTTC
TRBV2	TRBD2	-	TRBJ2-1	CASRLSPGLVYSEQFF	TGTGCCAGCAGGCTGAGTCCGGGACTAGTTTACAGTGAGCAGTTCTTC
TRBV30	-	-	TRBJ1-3	CAWSPGNSGNTIYF	TGTGCCTGGAGCCCAGGGAACTCTGGAAACACCATATATTTT
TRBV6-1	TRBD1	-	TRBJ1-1	CASTFRDRVTFF	TGTGCCAGCACATTCCGGGACAGGGTAACTTTCTTT
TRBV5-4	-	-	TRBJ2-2	CASSGPVNTGELFF	TGTGCCAGCAGCGGTCCGGTGAACACCGGGGAGCTGTTTTTT
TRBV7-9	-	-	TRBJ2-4	CASSLVGGFYKNIQYF	TGTGCCAGCAGCCTAGTGGGAGGCTTTTATAAGAACATTCAGTACTTC
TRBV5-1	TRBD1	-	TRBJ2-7	CASSLEGQGAEQYF	TGCGCCAGCAGCTTGGAAGGACAGGGGGCCGAGCAGTACTTC
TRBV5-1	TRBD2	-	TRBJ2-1	CASSLGSTSGGRNEQFF	TGCGCCAGCAGCTTGGGCTCGACTAGCGGAGGGAGGAATGAGCAGTTCTTC
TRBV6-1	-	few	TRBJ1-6	CATSQIEPYNSPLHF	TGTGCCACAAGCCAAATCGAGCCCTATAATTCACCCCTCCACTTT
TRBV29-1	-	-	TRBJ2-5	CSVAGEETQYF	TGCAGCGTTGCCGGGGAAGAGACCCAGTACTTC
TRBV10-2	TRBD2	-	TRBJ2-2	CASRIRALAGNTGELFF	TGCGCCAGCAGAATCCGAGCCCTAGCGGGGAACACCGGGGAGCTGTTTTTT
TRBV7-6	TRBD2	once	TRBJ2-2	CASSYDSAGGSTPGELFF	TGTGCCAGCAGCTACGATTCGGCGGGGGGGTCCACTCCCGGGGAGCTGTTTTTT
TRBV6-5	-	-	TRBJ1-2	CASSPSHLYGYTF	TGTGCCAGCAGTCCGTCGCACCTATATGGCTACACCTTC
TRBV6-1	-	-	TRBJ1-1	CASSEALRGDPEAFF	TGTGCCAGCAGTGAAGCGCTCCGGGGGGATCCTGAAGCTTTCTTT
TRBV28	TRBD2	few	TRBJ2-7	CASSSGVGGYEQYF	TGTGCCAGCAGCTCCGGGGTCGGGGGGTACGAGCAGTACTTC
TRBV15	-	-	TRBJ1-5	CATSKGDGNQPQHF	TGTGCCACCAGCAAGGGAGACGGCAATCAGCCCCAGCATTTT
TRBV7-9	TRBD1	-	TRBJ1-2	CASSFRDRVSGYTF	TGTGCCAGCAGCTTCCGGGACAGGGTTAGTGGCTACACCTTC
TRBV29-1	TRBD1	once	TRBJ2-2	CSGRRQGIGELFF	TGCAGCGGAAGGAGACAGGGGATCGGGGAGCTGTTTTTT